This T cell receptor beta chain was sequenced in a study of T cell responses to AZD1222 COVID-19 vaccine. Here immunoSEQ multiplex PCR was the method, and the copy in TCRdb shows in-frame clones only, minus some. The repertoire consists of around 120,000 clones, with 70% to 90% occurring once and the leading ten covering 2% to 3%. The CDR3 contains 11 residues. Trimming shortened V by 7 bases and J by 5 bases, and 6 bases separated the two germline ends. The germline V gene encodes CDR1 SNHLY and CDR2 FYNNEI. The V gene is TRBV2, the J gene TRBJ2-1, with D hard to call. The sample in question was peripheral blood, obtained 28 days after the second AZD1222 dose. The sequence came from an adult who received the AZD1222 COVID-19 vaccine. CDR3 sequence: CASTENNEQFF. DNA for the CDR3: TGTGCCAGCACCGAAAACAATGAGCAGTTCTTC.